A single T cell receptor beta chain is shown here with its context. This sample is drawn from a study of blood T cell repertoires in COVID-19. Background on the study: Acute-phase and convalescent COVID-19 samples originated in the United States, Italy and Spain. PBMCs, B-cell-depleted T cells, or T cells provided the cDNA or gDNA that made up the material.

In the study's own analysis: For nucleated cells, counts were estimated from reference gene primer amplification. Sequenced by immunoSEQ multiplex PCR; TCRdb stores in-frame clones only, minus some. D and trimming were read from the DNA, whereas the V and J calls and clone size are those reported in that table. The table has roughly 42,000 clones, roughly nine tenths seen once. From germline, CDR1 is ENHRY and CDR2 SYGVKD. The CDR3 covers 14 residues. Trimming removed 6 bases from V and 7 bases from J; junction bases left unmatched: 10. The material sequenced was peripheral blood. This TCR came from a man under 40 with active or convalescent COVID-19. V usage is TRBV10-3 and J usage is TRBJ2-5; 8 bases agree with TRBD1. The CDR3 spells CAISTVGDRGTQYF. In DNA form, the CDR3 reads TGTGCCATCAGCACCGTAGGTGACAGGGGGACCCAGTACTTC.